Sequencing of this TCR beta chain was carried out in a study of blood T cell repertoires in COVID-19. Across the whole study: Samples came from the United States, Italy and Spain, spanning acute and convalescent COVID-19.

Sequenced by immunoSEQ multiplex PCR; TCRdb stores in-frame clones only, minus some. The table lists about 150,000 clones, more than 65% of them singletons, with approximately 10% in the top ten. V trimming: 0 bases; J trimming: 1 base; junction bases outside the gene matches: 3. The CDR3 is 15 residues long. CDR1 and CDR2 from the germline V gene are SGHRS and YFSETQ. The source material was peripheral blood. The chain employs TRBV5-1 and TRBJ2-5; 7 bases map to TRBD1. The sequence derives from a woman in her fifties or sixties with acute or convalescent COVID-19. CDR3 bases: TGCGCCAGCAGCTTGGCGTCAGGGGGCCAAGAGACCCAGTACTTC. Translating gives CASSLASGGQETQYF.